This TCR beta chain was found in a study of technical replicates of blood from a few donors. Per germline, CDR1 SGHTA and CDR2 FQGNSA. Trimming cost V 4 bases and J 5 bases, with 20 bases left between them. The CDR3 consists of 16 residues. Method: immunoSEQ multiplex PCR; TCRdb's copy keeps in-frame clones and lacks some. The profile shows some 14,000 clones, approximately 88% of them singletons. The origin of this receptor is a human donor in good health. The rearrangement links TRBV7-2 to TRBJ1-1, with D possibly matching TRBD1 (5 bases). The sequenced sample consisted of PBMCs. The CDR3 sequence: CASSSQPKAGGTEAFF. In DNA form, the CDR3 reads TGTGCCAGCAGCTCGCAACCGAAGGCGGGGGGTACTGAAGCTTTCTTT. Supplemented by reference TRBV7-2 and TRBJ1-1, the full variable domain reads GAGVSQSPSNKVTEKGKDVELRCDPISGHTALYWYRQSLGQGLEFLIYFQGNSAPDKSGLPSDRFSAERTGGSVSTLTIQRTQQEDSAVYLCASSSQPKAGGTEAFFGQGTRLTVV.